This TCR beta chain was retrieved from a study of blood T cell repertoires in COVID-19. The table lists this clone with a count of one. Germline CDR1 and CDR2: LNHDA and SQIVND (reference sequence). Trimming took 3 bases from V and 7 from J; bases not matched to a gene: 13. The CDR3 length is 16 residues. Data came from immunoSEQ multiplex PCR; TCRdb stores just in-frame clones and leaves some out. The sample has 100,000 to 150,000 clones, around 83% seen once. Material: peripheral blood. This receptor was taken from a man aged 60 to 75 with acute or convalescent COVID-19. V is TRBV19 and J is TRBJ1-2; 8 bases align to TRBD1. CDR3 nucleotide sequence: TGTGCCAGTAGTATGGGGCAGGGGGCCGGGCTGCGTGGCTACACCTTC. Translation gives CASSMGQGAGLRGYTF.